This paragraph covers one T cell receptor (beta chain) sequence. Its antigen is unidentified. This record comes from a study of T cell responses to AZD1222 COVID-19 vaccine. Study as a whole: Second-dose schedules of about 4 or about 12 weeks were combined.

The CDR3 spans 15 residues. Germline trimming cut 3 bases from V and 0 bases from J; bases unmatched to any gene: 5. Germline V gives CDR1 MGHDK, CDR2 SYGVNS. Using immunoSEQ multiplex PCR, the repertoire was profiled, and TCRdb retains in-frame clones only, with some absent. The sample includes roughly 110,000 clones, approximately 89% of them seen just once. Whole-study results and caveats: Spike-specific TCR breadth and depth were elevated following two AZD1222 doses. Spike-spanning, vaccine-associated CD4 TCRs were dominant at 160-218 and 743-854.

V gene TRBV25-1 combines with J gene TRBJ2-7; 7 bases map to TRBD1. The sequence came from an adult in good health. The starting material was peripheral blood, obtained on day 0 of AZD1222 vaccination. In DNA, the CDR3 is TGTGCCAGCAGTGACGCCAACAGGGGCTCCTACGAGCAGTACTTC. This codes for CASSDANRGSYEQYF.